This T cell receptor beta chain was captured in a study of blood T cell repertoires in COVID-19. For the study at large: From the United States, Italy and Spain came samples of acute and convalescent COVID-19. PBMCs, B-cell-depleted T cells, or T cells were the source of the cDNA or gDNA that made up the material.

The table came from immunoSEQ multiplex PCR; TCRdb's copy has only in-frame clones and leaves some out. The repertoire holds under 85,000 clones, with over 75% as singletons. Germline V gives CDR1 MNHEY, CDR2 SVGEGT. Trimming took off 2 bases at V and 1 base at J, with 21 bases between the two ends. The CDR3 sequence is 19 residues long. The sequence was collected from a man aged 70 or older with active or convalescent COVID-19. The chain links TRBV6-2 or TRBV6-3 to TRBJ2-4; the D gene is possibly TRBD1 (5 bases). Sequences were obtained from peripheral blood. The CDR3 protein is CASSYGAAHYGSAKNIQYF. CDR3 in DNA: TGTGCCAGCAGTTACGGGGCAGCCCACTATGGCTCGGCCAAAAACATTCAGTACTTC.